A single sample is the source of the 3 T cell receptor beta chains below, sequenced in a study of T cell changes during pregnancy in multiple sclerosis. Sequencing used immunoSEQ multiplex PCR; TCRdb keeps in-frame clones, though not all of them. The profile shows about 16,000 clones, 95% to 96% of them singletons. The source material was peripheral blood, sampled in the third trimester of pregnancy. The receptors originated from a female donor with multiple sclerosis, enrolled in a pregnancy study.

The chain combines TRBV9 with TRBJ1-4; possibly TRBD1 for D (5 bases). Germline values: CDR1 SGDLS, CDR2 YYNGEE. Trimming took off 3 bases at V and 0 bases at J, with 12 bases between the two ends. The CDR3 consists of 16 residues. The chain's CDR3 is CASSATDRATNEKLFF. CDR3 bases: TGTGCCAGCAGCGCGACAGACAGAGCAACTAATGAAAAACTGTTTTTT.

The V and J genes are TRBV7-6 and TRBJ2-5, with TRBD1 as a possible D gene (6 bases). Deletions cut 5 bases from V and 1 base from J, with 11 bases between. From germline, CDR1 is SGHVS and CDR2 FNYEAQ. The CDR3 has 14 residues. This CDR3 reads CASSRTDSQETQYF. The DNA for the CDR3 is TGTGCCAGCAGCCGGACAGATTCCCAAGAGACCCAGTACTTC.

This chain uses TRBV30 with TRBJ1-5; weak D call: TRBD1 (5 bases). Looked up from germline, CDR1 is GTSNPN and CDR2 is SVGIG (reference sequence). Trimming shortened V by 3 bases and J by 1 base, and 10 bases separated the two germline ends. The CDR3 has 14 residues. In DNA form, the CDR3 reads TGTGCCTGGAGCAGGGTTCAGAGCAATCAGCCCCAGCATTTT. Amino acid sequence: CAWSRVQSNQPQHF.